This T cell receptor beta chain was retrieved from a study of cytomegalovirus exposure and HLA in healthy donors. The V segment lost 8 bases and the J segment 6 bases; nucleotides outside the gene matches: 10. Germline V gives CDR1 ENHRY, CDR2 SYGVKD. The CDR3 has 14 residues. This PCR relied on a set of 60 Vbeta primers and 13 Jbeta primers. TCRdb's copy holds only in-frame clones and misses some; the assay was immunoSEQ multiplex PCR. The table shows 110,000 to 150,000 clones, with around four fifths occurring only once. The sequence derives from a female donor in good health and CMV-seronegative. Source material: PBMCs. This rearrangement joins TRBV10-3 to TRBJ1-2; TRBD1 matches at 9 bases. CDR3 DNA: TGTGCCATCGGCCGCGGGACAGGGTACCATGGCTACACCTTC. It codes for CAIGRGTGYHGYTF.